Shown below are 6 T cell receptor beta chains from a single sample sequenced in a study of monozygotic twins with inflammatory bowel disease. TCRdb reprocessed the 5' RACE reads and stores each CDR3 protein as one record, lacking DNA. The listing contains 350,000 to 550,000 distinct CDR3 sequences. Sequenced sample: blood. The receptors here all came from a human donor with ulcerative colitis or Crohn's disease, or a healthy co-twin of an affected twin (not recorded which).

This rearrangement joins TRBV7-9 to TRBJ2-1; the D call of TRBD2 rests on TCRdb alone, since no DNA is present to check it. The CDR3 consists of 12 residues. Germline V gene sequence: CDR1 SEHNR, CDR2 FQNEAQ (reference sequence). CDR3 loop: CASSLIAYEQFF.

The chain has TRBV7-7 and TRBJ2-2; TCRdb's D gene call, TRBD1, goes unchecked for lack of DNA. CDR3 length equals 14 residues. The V gene's germline CDR1 is SSHAT and CDR2 FNYEAQ (reference sequence). The CDR3 protein is CASSRREGTGELFF.

This sequence joins TRBV6-2 or TRBV6-3 and TRBJ2-7; TCRdb calls TRBD1, which cannot be checked without DNA. Germline V CDR1 and CDR2: MNHEY, SVGEGT. The CDR3 totals 16 residues. The CDR3 sequence is CASILTPGQASYEQYF.

The V gene is TRBV18, the J gene TRBJ1-1; the D call of TRBD1 rests on TCRdb alone, since no DNA is present to check it. Germline V gene data show CDR1 as KGHSH and CDR2 as LQKENI. This CDR3 contains 15 residues. CDR3 region: CASSPQQGRDTEAFF.

The chain links TRBV7-9 to TRBJ2-5; absent DNA, TCRdb's TRBD1 call cannot be checked. This CDR3 region has 15 residues. Germline assignment: CDR1 SEHNR and CDR2 FQNEAQ (reference sequence). The chain's CDR3 is CASSLAEEQGETQYF.

This chain links TRBV6-2 or TRBV6-3 with TRBJ1-1. Germline-derived CDR1 and CDR2 are MNHEY and SVGEGT. CDR3 length: 14 amino acids. The CDR3 reads CASSYMAGNTEAFF.